These 30 T cell receptor beta chains came from one sample sequenced in a study of blood T cell repertoires in COVID-19. Method: immunoSEQ multiplex PCR; TCRdb's copy keeps in-frame clones and lacks some. Of 75,000 or so clones in the sample, 88% were seen once. The sample comprised peripheral blood. Source of these receptors: a man aged 45 to 65 with acute or convalescent COVID-19.

This sequence joins TRBV4-2 and TRBJ2-6; the D gene is possibly TRBD1 (5 bases). The CDR3 extends over 17 amino acids. The V gene lost 0 bases and the J gene lost 1 base, with 10 bases spanning the gap. Germline loops: CDR1 LGHNA, CDR2 YNFKEQ. This CDR3 is CASSQDKAGSGANVLTF. The DNA for the CDR3 is TGTGCCAGCAGCCAAGATAAAGCAGGGTCTGGGGCCAACGTCCTGACTTTC.

The genes are TRBV6-5 and TRBJ1-2; TRBD1 is a possible D gene (5 bases). Germline V gene sequence: CDR1 MNHEY, CDR2 SVGAGI. Trimming stripped 8 bases from V and 4 bases from J, with 17 bases between. The CDR3 spans 14 residues. DNA for the CDR3: TGTGCCAGCCGACCTGGGGGGATCGGCTATGGCTACACCTTC. Its protein is CASRPGGIGYGYTF.

The chain combines TRBV6-5 with TRBJ2-3, with TRBD1 identical over 8 bases. Germline V lookup: CDR1 MNHEY, CDR2 SVGAGI. This CDR3 region has 14 residues. After removal of 6 bases from V and 6 bases from J, the junction contained 8 bases not matched to a gene. Here the CDR3 DNA reads TGTGCCAGCAGCCCGGACAGGGTATCCGATACGCAGTATTTT. It specifies CASSPDRVSDTQYF.

V is TRBV11-2 and J is TRBJ2-6, with 12 bases that match TRBD2. The junction had 6 bases not matched to a gene; V was cut back by 6 bases and J by 0 bases. Germline V gene data show CDR1 as SGHAT and CDR2 as FQNNGV. The CDR3 runs 18 residues. CDR3 in DNA: TGTGCCAGCAGACCCACTAGCGGGGGGCTCTCTGGGGCCAACGTCCTGACTTTC. The encoded protein is CASRPTSGGLSGANVLTF.

The rearrangement joins TRBV27 to TRBJ2-5, with 12 bases fitting TRBD2. CDR3 length: 18 amino acids. CDR1 and CDR2 from the germline V gene are MNHEY and SMNVEV (reference sequence). V was pared by 1 base and J by 2 bases, with 8 bases of the junction left unmatched. CDR3 in DNA: TGTGCCAGCAGTTTATACGCTAGCGGGGGGGCTAGGCAAGAGACCCAGTACTTC. Translated, it gives CASSLYASGGARQETQYF.

This chain uses TRBV5-1 with TRBJ2-1, with 11 nucleotides matching TRBD2. Germline loops: CDR1 SGHRS, CDR2 YFSETQ. V dropped 4 bases and J dropped 4; count of bases not matched to a gene: 4. This CDR3 region has 15 residues. The chain's CDR3 is CASSPTSGGYNEQFF. The CDR3, as DNA: TGCGCCAGCAGCCCCACTAGCGGGGGTTACAATGAGCAGTTCTTC.

V and J are TRBV7-6 and TRBJ1-1; D is perhaps TRBD1 (6 bases). This CDR3 contains 14 residues. V was shortened by 7 bases and J by 5 bases, with 17 bases between the two germline ends. Germline CDR1 is SGHVS and CDR2 is FNYEAQ. The CDR3 region is CASTPGEGGTEAFF. In DNA form, the CDR3 reads TGTGCCAGCACCCCAGGGGAGGGGGGGACTGAAGCTTTCTTT.

The V gene is TRBV12-3 or TRBV12-4, the J gene TRBJ2-6; D is unresolved. The CDR3 spans 13 residues. V was cut by 7 bases and J by 3 bases, with 7 bases left in between. The CDR3 DNA is TGTGCCAGCATTCACGGTGGGGCCAACGTCCTGACTTTC. Translating it yields CASIHGGANVLTF.

The chain has TRBV9 and TRBJ1-3, with D tentatively TRBD1 (6 bases). Trimming took off 2 bases at V and 4 bases at J, with 13 bases between the two ends. This CDR3 has 15 amino acids. Per the germline V gene, CDR1 is SGDLS and CDR2 is YYNGEE. As DNA, the CDR3 is TGTGCCAGCAGCGTGCAGGGGCTAGGCGGAAACACCATATATTTT. It yields the protein CASSVQGLGGNTIYF.

The chain recombines TRBV29-1 with TRBJ2-1; TRBD1 agrees at 8 bases. Trimming at V came to 7 bases and at J to 8 bases, leaving 10 bases not matched to a gene. Germline CDR1 reads SQVTM; CDR2 reads ANQGSEA. The CDR3 runs 13 residues. The CDR3 DNA reads TGCAGCGGTGGACAGGGAGCAGGTGATGAGCAGTTCTTC. It specifies CSGGQGAGDEQFF.

The chain recombines TRBV19 with TRBJ2-7; a possible D gene is TRBD2 (5 bases). Trimming cost V 7 bases and J 6 bases, with 19 bases left between them. The CDR3 length is 14 residues. CDR1 is LNHDA and CDR2 is SQIVND in the germline V gene (reference sequence). CDR3 loop: CASTPWAEASEQYF. CDR3 bases: TGTGCCAGTACCCCATGGGCGGAGGCTAGCGAGCAGTACTTC.

The chain joins TRBV19 to TRBJ2-1, with D maybe TRBD1 (6 bases). Germline V gene lookup returns CDR1 LNHDA and CDR2 SQIVND (reference sequence). The CDR3 length is 15 residues. V was shortened by 7 bases and J by 7 bases, with 20 bases between the two germline ends. CDR3 coding DNA: TGTGCCAGTAAGAGTCCTCGCGACAGGAGGAATGAGCAGTTCTTC. Protein product: CASKSPRDRRNEQFF.

The rearrangement uses TRBV29-1 and TRBJ2-7; a weak D match, TRBD1 (6 bases). CDR1 and CDR2 from the germline V gene are SQVTM and ANQGSEA. V shed 6 bases and J shed 3 bases, with 9 bases lying between them. The CDR3 spans 11 residues. DNA of the CDR3: TGCAGCGTCATGACAGGCTACGAGCAGTACTTC. This encodes CSVMTGYEQYF.

The chain uses TRBV24-1 and TRBJ1-5; D may be TRBD1 (5 bases). Deletions cut 5 bases from V and 4 bases from J, with 14 bases between. CDR3 length equals 15 residues. Germline CDR1 and CDR2: KGHDR and SFDVKD. CDR3 loop: CATSGRDGLNQPQHF. CDR3 coding DNA: TGTGCCACCAGTGGGAGGGACGGGCTAAATCAGCCCCAGCATTTT.

This chain joins TRBV3-1 (or the pseudogene TRBV3-2) and TRBJ1-2, with D tentatively TRBD1 (6 bases). Trimming took off 4 bases at V and 6 bases at J, with 12 bases between the two ends. The CDR3 has 13 amino acids. From germline, CDR1 is LGHDT and CDR2 YNNKEL (reference sequence). This CDR3 is CASSPTGKDGYTF. The DNA of the CDR3 is TGTGCCAGCAGCCCGACAGGAAAGGATGGCTACACCTTC.

J is TRBJ1-1 and V is TRBV5-1; D unresolved. Trimming removed 4 bases at V and 4 bases at J, with 17 bases between. Germline V gene lookup returns CDR1 SGHRS and CDR2 YFSETQ. The CDR3 contains 15 residues. As DNA, the CDR3 is TGCGCCAGCAGCCCCCGGAGGGCCGTGAGCACTGAAGCTTTCTTT. Amino acid sequence: CASSPRRAVSTEAFF. Full variable domain (missing parts from reference TRBV5-1 and TRBJ1-1): KAGVTQTPRYLIKTRGQQVTLSCSPISGHRSVSWYQQTPGQGLQFLFEYFSETQRNKGNFPGRFSGRQFSNSRSEMNVSTLELGDSALYLCASSPRRAVSTEAFFGQGTRLTVV.

This clone has only a few counts. The CDR3 reads CASSSMASGSYEQYF. The CDR3 DNA is TGTGCCAGCAGTTCCATGGCCTCCGGGAGCTACGAGCAGTACTTC. The genes are TRBV27 and TRBJ2-7, with D tentatively TRBD2 (6 bases). With 4 bases removed from V and 3 bases from J, the gap between germline ends came to 16 bases. The CDR3 extends over 15 amino acids. Germline CDR1 is MNHEY and CDR2 is SMNVEV (reference sequence).

The chain couples TRBV5-1 to TRBJ2-3, with a weak D call TRBD2 (6 bases). Germline loops: CDR1 SGHRS, CDR2 YFSETQ. The CDR3 is 14 amino acids. V shed 7 bases and J shed 0 bases, with 12 bases lying between them. The CDR3 DNA reads TGCGCCAGCCAACCCCTAGCGAGCACAGATACGCAGTATTTT. As protein: CASQPLASTDTQYF. The entire variable domain, with the rest obtained from reference TRBV5-1 and TRBJ2-3, is as follows: KAGVTQTPRYLIKTRGQQVTLSCSPISGHRSVSWYQQTPGQGLQFLFEYFSETQRNKGNFPGRFSGRQFSNSRSEMNVSTLELGDSALYLCASQPLASTDTQYFGPGTRLTVL.

J is TRBJ2-1 and V is TRBV7-9; D uncertain. The CDR3 contains 11 residues. V was pared by 5 bases and J by 6 bases, with 5 bases between. Germline V gene data show CDR1 as SEHNR and CDR2 as FQNEAQ (reference sequence). This chain's CDR3 is CASSNINEQFF. In DNA form, the CDR3 reads TGTGCCAGCAGCAACATCAATGAGCAGTTCTTC.

This chain links TRBV6-5 with TRBJ1-5, with TRBD1 matching 8 bases. This CDR3 contains 14 residues. Unmatched junction bases numbered 6, after V lost 5 bases and J lost 6 bases. CDR1 is MNHEY, CDR2 SVGAGI, per germline. In DNA form, the CDR3 reads TGTGCCAGCAGTCAGGACAGGGCCGGTCAGCCCCAGCATTTT. Translated: CASSQDRAGQPQHF.

The rearrangement links TRBV4-1 to TRBJ2-2; D may be TRBD1 (6 bases). The CDR3 consists of 15 residues. V lost 2 bases to trimming and J lost 5 bases, with 12 bases between them. Germline V gives CDR1 MGHRA, CDR2 YSYEKL. CDR3 in amino acids: CASSQSHRDTGELFF. CDR3 DNA sequence: TGCGCCAGCAGCCAATCACACAGGGATACCGGGGAGCTGTTTTTT.

The gene calls are TRBV30 and TRBJ2-2; the D gene is possibly TRBD1 (7 bases). Germline assignment: CDR1 GTSNPN and CDR2 SVGIG (reference sequence). Between the trimmed V and J ends, which lost 4 bases and 4 bases, there was a span of 13 bases. The CDR3 is 14 residues long. CDR3 in DNA: TGTGCCTGGATGGAGGGACAGTTCACCGGGGAGCTGTTTTTT. It encodes CAWMEGQFTGELFF.

This rearrangement joins TRBV2 to TRBJ1-4, with D uncertain. V gave up 2 bases and J gave up 4 bases, with 5 bases separating them. Germline V CDR1 and CDR2: SNHLY, FYNNEI. There are 13 residues in the CDR3. The CDR3 nucleotides read TGTGCCAGCAGTGAAAGGAGTAATGAAAAACTGTTTTTT. Translating gives CASSERSNEKLFF. The full variable domain, its missing parts supplied by reference TRBV2 and TRBJ1-4, is EPEVTQTPSHQVTQMGQEVILRCVPISNHLYFYWYRQILGQKVEFLVSFYNNEISEKSEIFDDQFSVERPDGSNFTLKIRSTKLEDSAMYFCASSERSNEKLFFGSGTQLSVL.

The chain uses TRBV29-1 and TRBJ2-4; D perhaps matches TRBD1 (6 bases). The CDR3 sequence is 13 residues long. The V gene lost 4 bases and the J gene lost 4 bases, with 11 bases spanning the gap. Germline CDR1 reads SQVTM; CDR2 reads ANQGSEA. CDR3 sequence reads: CSVGGHGKNIQYF. The CDR3 nucleotides are TGCAGCGTTGGGGGGCACGGGAAAAACATTCAGTACTTC.

This rearrangement joins TRBV6-1 to TRBJ1-1; 7 nucleotides align to TRBD1. The CDR3 is made up of 13 amino acids. The trim removed 3 bases at V and 11 bases at J, leaving 9 bases unmatched. Germline CDR1 reads MNHNS; CDR2 reads SASEGT. DNA for the CDR3: TGTGCCAGCAGTGACGGGCAGGGGGACGGGGCTTTCTTT. It yields the protein CASSDGQGDGAFF.

The rearrangement uses TRBV28 and TRBJ1-1; D is perhaps TRBD1 (5 bases). The germline V and J ends were trimmed by 6 bases and 6 bases, with 5 bases remaining between them. Germline V gives CDR1 MDHEN, CDR2 SYDVKM. This CDR3 comprises 10 residues. The CDR3 DNA sequence: TGTGCCAGCAGGACAGCTGAAGCTTTCTTT. Amino acid sequence: CASRTAEAFF.

This clone was seen a single time. The chain uses TRBV6-5 and TRBJ1-2, with D possibly being TRBD1 (6 bases). Trimming removed 4 bases at V and 8 bases at J, with 14 bases between. CDR3 length: 13 residues. CDR1 MNHEY and CDR2 SVGAGI come from the germline V gene. DNA for the CDR3: TGTGCCAGCAGTTGGCGACAGGTAGACGGCTACACCTTC. Its translation is CASSWRQVDGYTF.

The genes are TRBV2 and TRBJ1-6; unclear D gene. Between the trimmed V and J ends, which lost 0 bases and 8 bases, there was a span of 8 bases. The CDR3 sequence is 14 residues long. The germline V gene encodes CDR1 SNHLY and CDR2 FYNNEI. The CDR3, as DNA: TGTGCCAGCAGTGAAGCGCCCCAGGATTCACCCCTCCACTTT. This sequence encodes CASSEAPQDSPLHF.

The chain recombines TRBV23-1 with TRBJ1-1; tentatively, D is TRBD1 (5 bases). TRBV23-1 is recorded as an ORF, its role being uncertain. Trimming removed 0 bases from V and 1 base from J, with 15 bases in between. This CDR3 comprises 17 residues. CDR3: CASSQSGPRGSNTEAFF. As DNA, the CDR3 is TGCGCCAGCAGTCAATCGGGCCCCCGGGGGTCGAACACTGAAGCTTTCTTT.

The V and J genes are TRBV10-3 and TRBJ2-3, with D possibly TRBD2 on 5 matching bases. With 6 bases removed from V and 0 bases from J, the gap between germline ends came to 13 bases. Germline lookup yields CDR1 ENHRY and CDR2 SYGVKD. The CDR3 loop spans 15 amino acids. As DNA, the CDR3 is TGTGCCATCAGCCCCTCGAGGACTAGCACAGATACGCAGTATTTT. It specifies CAISPSRTSTDTQYF.